This TCR beta chain was observed in a study of T cell changes during pregnancy in multiple sclerosis. Profiled with immunoSEQ multiplex PCR; TCRdb holds only in-frame clones, not every one. The sample consists of about 59,000 clones, less than 95% of them appearing once. CDR3 length equals 13 residues. Deletions cut 5 bases from V and 5 bases from J, with 10 bases between. Looked up from germline, CDR1 is PRHDT and CDR2 is FYEKMQ (reference sequence). The rearrangement joins TRBV13 to TRBJ1-3, with D hard to call. Sequenced material: CD8+ T cells from peripheral blood mononuclear cells, taken after pregnancy. This TCR was recovered from a female donor with multiple sclerosis, enrolled in a pregnancy study. CDR3 protein: CASSPGSRNTIYF. In nucleotides, the CDR3 is TGTGCCAGCAGCCCTGGTAGCCGAAACACCATATATTTT.